This TCR beta chain originates from a study of blood T cell repertoires in COVID-19 (TCRdb year 2020). As for the study more broadly: Samples covering the acute and convalescent phases of COVID-19 were provided by collaborators in the United States, Italy and Spain. The prospective study material was composed of cDNA or gDNA derived from T cells, B-cell-depleted T cells, or PBMCs. The dataset comprised deeply sampled blood TCRbeta repertoires from subjects exposed to, actively infected with, or recovered from COVID-19. The repertoires were released in a freely available public database meant as a resource for research on the immune response to SARS-CoV-2. The samples were drawn from two sources: the first 160 participants of the ongoing ImmuneRACE study, and over 1,000 subjects contributed by 6 global collaborators. Nearly every sample came with metadata listing a de-identified subject ID, COVID-19 status, age in years and sex. Where available, HLA class I and class II types were taken from metadata supplied by the sample provider and were not determined by assay-based typing.

The immunoSEQ Assay, a bias-controlled multiplex PCR, was used to amplify TCRbeta CDR3 regions from genomic DNA. For the original study's pipeline: The number of nucleated cells in each sample was estimated by amplification of reference gene primers within the assay. To quantify the absolute abundance of each unique TCRbeta CDR3 rearrangement, sequence reads were collapsed and filtered. For each sample, productive Simpson clonality was calculated by taking the square root of Simpson's diversity index across productive rearrangements. TCRdb re-hosts the immuneACCESS table, in-frame sequences only. Its copies lack some clones; in the studies checked, an unresolved V gene accounts for under half of them, and the cause for the rest is not known. V and J calls and clone size are as listed in that table; D and trimming were resolved from the DNA. This sample gives roughly 380,000 clones in total; approximately 91% of them show up just once. Together, the top ten hold 1.5% to 1.8% of the sample.

At one collaborating source in Seattle, patients were enrolled during active infection and were followed longitudinally through the course of disease. Each collaborating institution followed its own protocols to collect whole blood in K2EDTA tubes. For TCRbeta analysis, collaborator samples were shipped as frozen whole blood, as isolated PBMCs, or as DNA extracted from either sample type. V was cut back by 5 bases and J by 7 bases, leaving a gap of 8 bases between them. The germline V gene (reference sequence) sets CDR1 to SEHNR and CDR2 to FQNEAQ. The CDR3 measures 11 amino acids from cysteine to phenylalanine. The DNA shown is the 33-base CDR3, in frame from base 1. Worth noting for this clone: Its antigen remains undetermined. Base qualities are not at hand, and no much larger clone is one base apart.

What the work shows at the level of the full study, not this receptor alone: The amount of clinical and demographic metadata varied by source and participant and was provided uncurated.

The V and J genes are TRBV7-9 and TRBJ1-1; a confident D gene designation cannot be given. Sequencing was performed on peripheral blood. This TCR was sampled from a middle-aged woman with COVID-19, enrolled during active disease. The bases are TGTGCCAGCAGCAAAACAGTTGAAGCTTTCTTT. Translated, this is CASSKTVEAFF.